This TCR beta chain is from a study of cytomegalovirus exposure and HLA in healthy donors. Study-level findings and limits: Near-uniform donor sequencing depth was presumed by presence/absence analyses. High sensitivity and specificity were reportedly achieved when the classifier diagnosed cytomegalovirus status. Follow-up analysis later connected one missense variant in DCLRE1C with trimming of TCR beta V- and J-genes.

A note on this clone: Its antigen remains unknown.

Use of 60 Vbeta and 13 Jbeta primers characterized the PCR. The repertoire was sequenced with immunoSEQ multiplex PCR; TCRdb's copy has only in-frame clones and lacks some. The data hold some 110,000 clones, with 70% to 80% observed a single time. The TCR was taken from a woman between 18 and 29 years old in good health and CMV-seropositive. The specimen sequenced was PBMCs.

The CDR3 bases are TGTGCCAGCAGTCCGGGATCCACGGGAAACACCATATATTTT. Residues: CASSPGSTGNTIYF. The rearrangement uses TRBV28 and TRBJ1-3; D remains ambiguous. Germline V gives CDR1 MDHEN, CDR2 SYDVKM. V was cut by 5 bases and J by 4 bases, with 12 bases left in between. The CDR3 sequence is 14 residues long.